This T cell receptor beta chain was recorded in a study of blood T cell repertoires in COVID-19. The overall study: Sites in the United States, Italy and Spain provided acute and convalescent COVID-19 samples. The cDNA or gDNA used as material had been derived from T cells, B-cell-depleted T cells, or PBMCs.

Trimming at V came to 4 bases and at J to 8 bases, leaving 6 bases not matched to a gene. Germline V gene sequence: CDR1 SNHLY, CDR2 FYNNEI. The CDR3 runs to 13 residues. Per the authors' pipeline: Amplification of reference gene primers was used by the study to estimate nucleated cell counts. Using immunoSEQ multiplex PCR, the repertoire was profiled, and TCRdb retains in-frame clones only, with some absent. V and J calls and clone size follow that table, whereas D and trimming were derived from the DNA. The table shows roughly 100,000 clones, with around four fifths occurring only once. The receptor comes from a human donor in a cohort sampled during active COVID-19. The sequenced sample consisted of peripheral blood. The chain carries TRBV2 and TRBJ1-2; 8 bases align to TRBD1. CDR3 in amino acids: CASSGQGIGGYTF. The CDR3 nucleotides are TGTGCCAGCAGTGGACAGGGGATCGGGGGCTACACCTTC.